In this sample, the clone carrying this T cell receptor (beta chain) turned up a few times. This sample stems from a study of cytomegalovirus exposure and HLA in healthy donors. Repertoires were generated with immunoSEQ multiplex PCR, while TCRdb's copy carries only in-frame clones and drops some. The sample lists about 130,000 clones; more than 70% were seen once. Sequences were obtained from PBMCs. The sequence came from a man under 40 in good health and CMV-seronegative.

For the CDR3, the DNA is TGTGCCAGCAGGCTCCTTACGGACGAGCAGTACTTC. Translation: CASRLLTDEQYF. The chain combines TRBV2 with TRBJ2-7; D gene ambiguous. V was trimmed by 6 bases and J by 5 bases, leaving 11 bases between them. The CDR3 runs 12 residues. Germline V gene sequence: CDR1 SNHLY, CDR2 FYNNEI.